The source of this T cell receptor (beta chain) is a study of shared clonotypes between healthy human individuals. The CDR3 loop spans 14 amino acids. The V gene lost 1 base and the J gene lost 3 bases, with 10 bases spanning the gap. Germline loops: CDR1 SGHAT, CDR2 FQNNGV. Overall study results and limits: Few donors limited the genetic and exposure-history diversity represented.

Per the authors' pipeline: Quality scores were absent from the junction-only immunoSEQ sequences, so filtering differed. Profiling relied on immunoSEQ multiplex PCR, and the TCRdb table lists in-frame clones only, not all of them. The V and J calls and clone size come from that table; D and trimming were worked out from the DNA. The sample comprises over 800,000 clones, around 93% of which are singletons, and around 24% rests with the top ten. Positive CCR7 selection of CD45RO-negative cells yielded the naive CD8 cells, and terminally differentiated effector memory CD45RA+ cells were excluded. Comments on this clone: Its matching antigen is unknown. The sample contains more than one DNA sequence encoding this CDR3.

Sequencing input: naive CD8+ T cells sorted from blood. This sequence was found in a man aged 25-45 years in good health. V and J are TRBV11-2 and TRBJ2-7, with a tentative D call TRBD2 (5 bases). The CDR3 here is CASSLGIGGYEQYF. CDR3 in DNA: TGTGCCAGCAGCTTAGGCATAGGAGGCTACGAGCAGTACTTC.